The rows below give T cell receptor beta chains drawn from one sample of a study of blood T cell repertoires in COVID-19. Produced via immunoSEQ multiplex PCR; TCRdb's table is partial and in-frame only. The sample records about 80,000 clones, approximately 82% being singletons. The sample taken for sequencing was peripheral blood. These receptors all stem from a woman aged 65 to 85 with acute or convalescent COVID-19. The conserved cysteine and the conserved F or W are not part of the CDR3 here.

V gene	J gene	CDR3 protein
TRBV9	TRBJ2-7	ASSVGDSLDEQY
TRBV7-9	TRBJ1-2	ASSLYEGESYGYT
TRBV30	TRBJ1-3	AWSDALDGYTIY
TRBV13	TRBJ2-3	ASSLAIGDHTDTQY
TRBV20-1	TRBJ1-2	STQSSRVYT
TRBV5-5	TRBJ1-2	ASSLGTGGNGYT
TRBV5-5	TRBJ1-1	ASSLDRTGKAF
TRBV5-4	TRBJ2-1	ASSLVLAGDNEQF
TRBV5-1	TRBJ1-6	ASSRFGQAVNGSPLH
TRBV24-1	TRBJ2-5	ATSDLSGQGAGETQY